These 32 T cell receptor beta chains were sequenced from one sample in a study of cytomegalovirus exposure and HLA in healthy donors (dated by TCRdb to the late 2010s). Libraries were prepared through the immunoSEQ multiplex PCR assay. For the multiplex PCR, a mixture combining 60 forward primers for TCR Vbeta segments and 13 reverse primers for TCR Jbeta segments was used. Entries here come from immuneACCESS through TCRdb and include only in-frame sequences with V and J called. Some clones fail to appear in such tables; in the studies checked, an unresolved V gene covers under half of the shortfall, and the cause of the remainder is unknown. Here the sample has around 170,000 clones; about 81% occur a single time. The ten biggest clones cover 0.8% of the sample. The source material was PBMCs. These receptors were taken from a woman under 30 in good health and CMV-seronegative.

To note about this clone: This specimen includes other DNA sequences encoding the same CDR3. The chain carries TRBV6-1 and TRBJ1-5; perhaps TRBD1 as D (6 bases). Trimming pared 3 bases from V and 2 bases from J, leaving 8 bases between. CDR1 and CDR2 (germline): MNHNS, SASEGT. The CDR3 runs 14 residues. CDR3 protein: CASSEAGGNQPQHF. The CDR3 DNA is TGTGCCAGCAGTGAGGCAGGGGGCAATCAGCCCCAGCATTTT.

V is TRBV7-9 and J is TRBJ2-7; TRBD2 might be the D (6 bases). Germline values: CDR1 SEHNR, CDR2 FQNEAQ (reference sequence). V was cut by 5 bases and J by 2 bases, with 10 bases left in between. The CDR3 runs to 13 residues. This CDR3 reads CASSTGVAYEQYF. CDR3 in DNA: TGTGCCAGCAGCACGGGGGTCGCCTACGAGCAGTACTTC. The full variable domain, with the rest looked up from reference TRBV7-9 and TRBJ2-7, is DTGVSQNPRHKITKRGQNVTFRCDPISEHNRLYWYRQTLGQGPEFLTYFQNEAQLEKSRLLSDRFSAERPKGSFSTLEIQRTEQGDSAMYLCASSTGVAYEQYFGPGTRLTVT.

This chain uses TRBV25-1 with TRBJ2-1; no clear D. The CDR3 totals 12 residues. Trimming shortened V by 4 bases and J by 4 bases, and 5 bases separated the two germline ends. In germline, CDR1 is MGHDK, CDR2 SYGVNS. The CDR3 region is CASSGGYNEQFF. The CDR3 DNA reads TGTGCCAGCAGTGGAGGTTACAATGAGCAGTTCTTC. The complete variable domain, with remaining parts taken from reference TRBV25-1 and TRBJ2-1, reads EADIYQTPRYLVIGTGKKITLECSQTMGHDKMYWYQQDPGMELHLIHYSYGVNSTEKGDLSSESTVSRIRTEHFPLTLESARPSHTSQYLCASSGGYNEQFFGPGTRLTVL.

V usage is TRBV28 and J usage is TRBJ2-1, with 8 bases that match TRBD2. Trimming at V came to 5 bases and at J to 5 bases, leaving 8 bases not matched to a gene. The CDR3 is made up of 15 amino acids. Germline V CDR1 and CDR2: MDHEN, SYDVKM. The CDR3 protein is CASSIGLAGNNEQFF. The CDR3 region has the DNA TGTGCCAGCAGTATCGGGTTAGCGGGGAACAATGAGCAGTTCTTC. Filled out from reference TRBV28 and TRBJ2-1, the complete variable domain reads DVKVTQSSRYLVKRTGEKVFLECVQDMDHENMFWYRQDPGLGLRLIYFSYDVKMKEKGDIPEGYSVSREKKERFSLILESASTNQTSMYLCASSIGLAGNNEQFFGPGTRLTVL.

The J gene is TRBJ2-2, the V gene TRBV9; D is perhaps TRBD2 (6 bases). The V and J ends lost 1 base and 3 bases respectively, with 7 bases between them. CDR1 is SGDLS, CDR2 YYNGEE, per germline. The CDR3 consists of 14 residues. The CDR3 region is CASSVTSHTGELFF. The CDR3 bases are TGTGCCAGCAGCGTAACTAGCCACACCGGGGAGCTGTTTTTT.

The chain employs TRBV7-6 and TRBJ2-3; D unclear. This CDR3 comprises 14 residues. Trimming removed 2 bases at V and 0 bases at J, with 6 bases between. CDR1 SGHVS and CDR2 FNYEAQ come from the germline V gene. The CDR3 DNA is TGTGCCAGCAGCTTAACCCAGAGCACAGATACGCAGTATTTT. Translating gives CASSLTQSTDTQYF.

The V and J genes are TRBV30 and TRBJ2-4; TRBD1 is a possible D gene (6 bases). CDR3 size: 15 residues. The germline V gene has CDR1 GTSNPN and CDR2 SVGIG (reference sequence). V lost 2 bases to trimming and J lost 0 bases, with 11 bases between them. CDR3 region: CAWSLPRGAKNIQYF. The CDR3 DNA is TGTGCCTGGAGTTTACCCAGGGGAGCCAAAAACATTCAGTACTTC.

The chain carries TRBV6-5 and TRBJ1-4, with 7 nucleotides matching TRBD1. Germline V gene sequence: CDR1 MNHEY, CDR2 SVGAGI. There are 15 residues in the CDR3. Losses at the gene ends were 6 bases for V and 0 bases for J; bases not matched to a gene: 4. The CDR3 here is CASRSRGSTNEKLFF. The CDR3 nucleotides read TGTGCCAGCAGAAGCAGGGGGTCAACTAATGAAAAACTGTTTTTT.

The V gene is TRBV7-3, the J gene TRBJ1-2; D possibly corresponds to TRBD1 (6 bases). The V and J ends lost 4 bases and 8 bases respectively, with 14 bases between them. Looked up from germline, CDR1 is SGHTA and CDR2 is FQGTGA. The CDR3 sequence is 13 residues long. CDR3 in DNA: TGTGCCAGCAGCTCCCGACAGGTTATAGGCTACACCTTC. As protein: CASSSRQVIGYTF.

The sample holds a few counts of this clone. The gene calls are TRBV2 and TRBJ1-5, with 9 bases matching TRBD1. The CDR3 sequence is 15 residues long. Germline V gene lookup returns CDR1 SNHLY and CDR2 FYNNEI. J gave up 2 bases and V 1 base, and 0 bases lay outside the gene matches. In DNA, the CDR3 is TGTGCCAGCAGTGAAGGGACAGGGGGCAATCAGCCCCAGCATTTT. Amino acids: CASSEGTGGNQPQHF.

V gene TRBV5-1 combines with J gene TRBJ2-5, with TRBD2 identical over 11 bases. Germline loops: CDR1 SGHRS, CDR2 YFSETQ. This CDR3 is 16 amino acids long. The trim removed 0 bases at V and 3 bases at J, leaving 4 bases unmatched. The CDR3 is CASSLGTLAGEETQYF. CDR3 DNA sequence: TGCGCCAGCAGCTTGGGGACACTAGCGGGGGAAGAGACCCAGTACTTC.

The chain links TRBV5-8 to TRBJ1-4; weak D call: TRBD1 (6 bases). This CDR3 spans 12 amino acids. V lost 4 bases and J 7 bases, leaving 8 bases between the germline ends. Germline CDR1 and CDR2: SGHTS and YDEGEE. The DNA for the CDR3 is TGTGCCAGCAGCCACAGGGCTGAAAAACTGTTTTTT. This sequence encodes CASSHRAEKLFF.

The CDR3 region is CASSLTGANVLTF. CDR3 DNA: TGTGCCAGCAGCCTCACAGGGGCCAACGTCCTGACTTTC. The rearrangement uses TRBV7-2 and TRBJ2-6; D remains unclear. From germline, CDR1 is SGHTA and CDR2 FQGNSA. This CDR3 spans 13 amino acids. With 5 bases removed from V and 4 bases from J, the gap between germline ends came to 6 bases.

The V gene is TRBV6-5, the J gene TRBJ2-7; 13 bases are a match to TRBD2. The CDR3 runs to 16 residues. Trimming took 0 bases from V and 6 from J; bases not matched to a gene: 5. The germline V gene has CDR1 MNHEY and CDR2 SVGAGI. The DNA for the CDR3 is TGTGCCAGCAGTTACTCGAGGACTAGCGGGAGTAGCGAGCAGTACTTC. It is translated as CASSYSRTSGSSEQYF.

The V call is TRBV7-9, the J call TRBJ2-7; 11 bases align to TRBD2. Germline CDR1 SEHNR, CDR2 FQNEAQ (reference sequence). The CDR3 spans 15 residues. The V and J ends lost 3 bases and 5 bases, in that order; junction bases with no gene match: 6. The CDR3 nucleotides are TGTGCCAGCAGCTTGGTAGCGGGAGGGCCCAACGAGCAGTACTTC. Its protein product is CASSLVAGGPNEQYF. Combining the CDR3 with reference TRBV7-9 and TRBJ2-7 gives the whole variable domain DTGVSQNPRHKITKRGQNVTFRCDPISEHNRLYWYRQTLGQGPEFLTYFQNEAQLEKSRLLSDRFSAERPKGSFSTLEIQRTEQGDSAMYLCASSLVAGGPNEQYFGPGTRLTVT.

The chain links TRBV6-1 to TRBJ1-1; weak D call: TRBD1 (5 bases). CDR3 size: 13 residues. V was pared by 6 bases and J by 0 bases, with 8 bases between. Per germline, CDR1 MNHNS and CDR2 SASEGT. The CDR3 region has the DNA TGTGCCAGCAGCAGGGCCATGAACACTGAAGCTTTCTTT. Translating gives CASSRAMNTEAFF.

This clone was observed a handful of times. This chain connects TRBV19 to TRBJ2-3; D is unclear. V was trimmed by 2 bases and J by 5 bases, leaving 11 bases between them. The germline V gene has CDR1 LNHDA and CDR2 SQIVND (reference sequence). The CDR3 totals 14 residues. CDR3 sequence reads: CASSINRRGDTQYF. The DNA for the CDR3 is TGTGCCAGTAGTATAAACCGGAGAGGAGATACGCAGTATTTT.

This chain connects TRBV2 to TRBJ2-1, with 8 bases identical to TRBD2. Germline V gene lookup returns CDR1 SNHLY and CDR2 FYNNEI. J gave up 9 bases and V 7 bases, and 14 bases lay outside the gene matches. The CDR3 extends over 15 amino acids. The CDR3 DNA follows: TGTGCCAGCACGCGGGGCACAGCGGGAGATACTGAGCAGTTCTTC. As protein: CASTRGTAGDTEQFF.

The chain combines TRBV27 with TRBJ2-6, with D possibly matching TRBD1 (7 bases). CDR1 MNHEY and CDR2 SMNVEV come from the germline V gene (reference sequence). Trimming left V 3 bases short and J 0 bases short, with 18 bases between. The CDR3 has 19 residues. For the CDR3, the DNA is TGTGCCAGCAGTTTCCTACCGGGACAGACTAGCTCTGGGGCCAACGTCCTGACTTTC. This gives the protein CASSFLPGQTSSGANVLTF.

This clone was detected only a few times. CDR3 coding DNA: TGTGCCAGCACAAGGGGACAGGTGAACACTGAAGCTTTCTTT. Translated: CASTRGQVNTEAFF. V usage is TRBV9 and J usage is TRBJ1-1; TRBD1 matches 8 bases. The CDR3 extends over 14 amino acids. Germline V gene lookup returns CDR1 SGDLS and CDR2 YYNGEE. Trimming removed 6 bases from V and 0 bases from J; junction bases left unmatched: 4.

The table lists this clone with a few counts. The rearrangement links TRBV5-6 to TRBJ2-7, with D perhaps matching TRBD1 (5 bases). Trimming removed 5 bases from V and 6 bases from J, with 12 bases in between. This CDR3 has 12 residues. Germline CDR1 reads SGHDT; CDR2 reads YYEEEE. The CDR3 is CASSSGHSEQYF. DNA for the CDR3: TGTGCCAGCAGTTCAGGGCACAGCGAGCAGTACTTC.

The J gene is TRBJ2-5, the V gene TRBV4-2; D is possibly TRBD2 (6 bases). The germline V gene has CDR1 LGHNA and CDR2 YNFKEQ. This CDR3 contains 18 residues. Trimming pared 1 base from V and 3 bases from J, leaving 21 bases between. Here the CDR3 reads CASSQAVGGAGLEETQYF. CDR3 nucleotides: TGTGCCAGCAGCCAAGCGGTCGGCGGGGCAGGGTTGGAAGAGACCCAGTACTTC.

This clone was found once. The chain carries TRBV12-5 and TRBJ1-3, with D perhaps TRBD1 (5 bases). Germline V lookup: CDR1 LGHNT, CDR2 FRNRAP. With 2 bases removed from V and 0 bases from J, the gap between germline ends came to 17 bases. CDR3 length: 18 amino acids. This CDR3 reads CASGLSTSAGFSGNTIYF. The CDR3 DNA is TGTGCTAGTGGTTTGTCAACCTCGGCAGGGTTCTCTGGAAACACCATATATTTT.

CDR3 bases: TGTGCCACCCTGCGGGAGGCCTATGGCTACACCTTC. It is translated as CATLREAYGYTF. This chain connects TRBV2 to TRBJ1-2; D not resolved. Germline V gene sequence: CDR1 SNHLY, CDR2 FYNNEI. The CDR3 runs to 12 residues. V was clipped by 10 bases and J by 4 bases, with 13 bases between them.

The rearrangement uses TRBV25-1 and TRBJ2-2; TRBD2 matches 7 bases. Germline V CDR1 and CDR2: MGHDK, SYGVNS. Losses at the gene ends were 7 bases for V and 1 base for J; bases not matched to a gene: 3. The CDR3 sequence is 14 residues long. The CDR3 region has the DNA TGTGCCAGCAAGGAGCGGGGGAACACCGGGGAGCTGTTTTTT. Residues: CASKERGNTGELFF.

The chain joins TRBV7-9 to TRBJ2-5; 13 bases are shared with TRBD2. After removal of 1 base from V and 5 bases from J, the junction contained 4 bases not matched to a gene. CDR3 length: 16 amino acids. CDR1 and CDR2 (germline): SEHNR, FQNEAQ (reference sequence). CDR3 coding DNA: TGTGCCAGCAGCTTAGGGGGACTAGCGGGGTTGGAGACCCAGTACTTC. This codes for CASSLGGLAGLETQYF.

The rearrangement joins TRBV2 to TRBJ2-7; TRBD2 matches at 12 bases. There are 15 residues in the CDR3. The junction had 7 bases not matched to a gene; V was cut back by 4 bases and J by 6 bases. Germline CDR1 is SNHLY and CDR2 is FYNNEI. The CDR3 DNA reads as TGTGCCAGCAGTGGGACTAGCGGGGCCATGGGCGAGCAGTACTTC. Translated: CASSGTSGAMGEQYF.

DNA of the CDR3: TGTGCCAGTACCTCGAGGAACAGGGGCTGGTTTAGCAATCAGCCCCAGCATTTT. It codes for CASTSRNRGWFSNQPQHF. J is TRBJ1-5 and V is TRBV19; 7 bases align to TRBD1. The V segment lost 7 bases and the J segment 0 bases; nucleotides outside the gene matches: 15. CDR1 and CDR2 (germline): LNHDA, SQIVND (reference sequence). The CDR3 length is 18 residues.

The rearrangement uses TRBV7-2 and TRBJ2-7; tentatively, D is TRBD2 (5 bases). Germline lookup yields CDR1 SGHTA and CDR2 FQGNSA. V lost 5 bases to trimming and J lost 2 bases, with 16 bases between them. CDR3 length: 15 amino acids. The chain's CDR3 is CASSPLGLSTYEQYF. DNA of the CDR3: TGTGCCAGCAGCCCCCTCGGACTTTCTACCTACGAGCAGTACTTC. Together with reference TRBV7-2 and TRBJ2-7, the CDR3 gives the full variable domain: GAGVSQSPSNKVTEKGKDVELRCDPISGHTALYWYRQSLGQGLEFLIYFQGNSAPDKSGLPSDRFSAERTGGSVSTLTIQRTQQEDSAVYLCASSPLGLSTYEQYFGPGTRLTVT.

V and J are TRBV11-2 and TRBJ2-3; 8 nucleotides match TRBD2. Trimming removed 0 bases from V and 4 bases from J; junction bases left unmatched: 3. CDR3 length: 15 residues. The V gene's germline CDR1 is SGHAT and CDR2 FQNNGV. The DNA for the CDR3 is TGTGCCAGCAGCTTAGATGCGGGGGGCCCAGATACGCAGTATTTT. Its protein is CASSLDAGGPDTQYF.

This chain connects TRBV19 to TRBJ1-1; tentatively, D is TRBD1 (5 bases). CDR1 and CDR2 (germline): LNHDA, SQIVND (reference sequence). With 3 bases removed from V and 7 bases from J, the gap between germline ends came to 18 bases. There are 15 residues in the CDR3. CDR3 in amino acids: CASSITAGFGLEAFF. In DNA, the CDR3 is TGTGCCAGTAGTATTACGGCAGGGTTCGGTCTTGAAGCTTTCTTT.

The rearrangement uses TRBV5-1 and TRBJ1-2; TRBD1 is a possible D gene (5 bases). Deletions cut 0 bases from V and 4 bases from J, with 10 bases between. Germline V gene sequence: CDR1 SGHRS, CDR2 YFSETQ. The CDR3 runs to 14 residues. The chain's CDR3 is CASSLAQGPYGYTF. The CDR3 DNA sequence: TGCGCCAGCAGCTTGGCCCAGGGCCCCTATGGCTACACCTTC.